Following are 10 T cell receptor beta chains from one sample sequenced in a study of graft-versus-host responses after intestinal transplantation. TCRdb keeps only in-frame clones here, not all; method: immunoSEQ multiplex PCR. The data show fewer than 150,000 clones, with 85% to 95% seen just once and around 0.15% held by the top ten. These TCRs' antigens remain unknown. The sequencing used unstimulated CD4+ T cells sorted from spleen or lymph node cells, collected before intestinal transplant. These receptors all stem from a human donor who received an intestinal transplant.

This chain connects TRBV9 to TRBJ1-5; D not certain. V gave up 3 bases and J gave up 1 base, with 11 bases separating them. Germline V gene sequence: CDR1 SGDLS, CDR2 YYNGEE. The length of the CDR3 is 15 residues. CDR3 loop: CASSADVRSNQPQHF. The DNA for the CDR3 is TGTGCCAGCAGCGCTGACGTCAGGAGCAATCAGCCCCAGCATTTT.

CDR3 sequence (DNA): TGTGCCAGCAGCCCTGTACAGAACTCTGGAAACACCATATATTTT. It yields the protein CASSPVQNSGNTIYF. V and J are TRBV4-2 and TRBJ1-3; D gene ambiguous. The CDR3 has 15 residues. Trimming took off 4 bases at V and 0 bases at J, with 10 bases between the two ends. Germline loops: CDR1 LGHNA, CDR2 YNFKEQ.

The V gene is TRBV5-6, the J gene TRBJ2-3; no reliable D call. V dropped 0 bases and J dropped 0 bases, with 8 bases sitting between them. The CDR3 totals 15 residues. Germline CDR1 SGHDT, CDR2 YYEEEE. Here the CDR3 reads CASSLDLHSTDTQYF. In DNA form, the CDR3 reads TGTGCCAGCAGCTTGGACCTCCATAGCACAGATACGCAGTATTTT.

CDR3 region: CASSYGSTDTQYF. The CDR3, as DNA: TGTGCCAGCAGCTACGGGAGCACAGATACGCAGTATTTT. The chain links TRBV7-8 to TRBJ2-3; D unclear. In germline, CDR1 is SGHVS, CDR2 FQNEAQ. This CDR3 spans 13 amino acids. Trimming removed 4 bases at V and 0 bases at J, with 5 bases between.

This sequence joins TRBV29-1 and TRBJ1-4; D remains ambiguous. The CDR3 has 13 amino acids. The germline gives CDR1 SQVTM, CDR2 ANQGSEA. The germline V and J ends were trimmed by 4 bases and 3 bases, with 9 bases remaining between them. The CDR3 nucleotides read TGCAGCGTTGTAGGGAAGTCTAATGAAAAACTGTTTTTT. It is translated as CSVVGKSNEKLFF.

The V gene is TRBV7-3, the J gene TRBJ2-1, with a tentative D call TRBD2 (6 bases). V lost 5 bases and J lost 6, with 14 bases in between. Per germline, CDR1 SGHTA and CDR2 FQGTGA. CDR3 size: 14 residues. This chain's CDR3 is CASSHDRDSNEQFF. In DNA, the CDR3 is TGTGCCAGCAGCCACGACCGGGACTCCAATGAGCAGTTCTTC.

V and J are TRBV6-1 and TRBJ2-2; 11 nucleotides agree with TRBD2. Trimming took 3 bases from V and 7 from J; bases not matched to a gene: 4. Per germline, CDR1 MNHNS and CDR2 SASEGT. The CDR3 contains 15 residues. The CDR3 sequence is CASSETSGVGGELFF. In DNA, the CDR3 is TGTGCCAGCAGTGAGACTAGCGGGGTCGGCGGGGAGCTGTTTTTT.

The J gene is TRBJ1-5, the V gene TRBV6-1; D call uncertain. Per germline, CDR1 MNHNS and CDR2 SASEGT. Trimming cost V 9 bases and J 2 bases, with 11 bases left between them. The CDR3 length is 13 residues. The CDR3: CASREVRNQPQHF. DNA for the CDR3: TGTGCCAGTCGTGAAGTCCGCAATCAGCCCCAGCATTTT.

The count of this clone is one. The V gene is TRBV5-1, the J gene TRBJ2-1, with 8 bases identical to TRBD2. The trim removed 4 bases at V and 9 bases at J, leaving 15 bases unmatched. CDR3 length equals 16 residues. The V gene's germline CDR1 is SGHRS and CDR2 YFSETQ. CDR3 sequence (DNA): TGCGCCAGCAGCGGGACTTTGGCGGGGGGCTCGGGTGAGCAGTTCTTC. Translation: CASSGTLAGGSGEQFF.

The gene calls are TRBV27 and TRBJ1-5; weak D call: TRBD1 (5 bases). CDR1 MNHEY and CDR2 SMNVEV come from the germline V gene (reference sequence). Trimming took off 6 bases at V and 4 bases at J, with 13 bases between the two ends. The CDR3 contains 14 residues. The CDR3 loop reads CASRIGTDNQPQHF. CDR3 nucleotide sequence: TGTGCCAGCAGAATTGGGACGGATAATCAGCCCCAGCATTTT.